This T cell receptor beta chain came from a study of spatial heterogeneity in lung cancer. On the study more broadly: Sequence detection consistently recorded a greater number of beta-chain than alpha-chain sequences. For tumor regions, TCR transcript counts showed a strong correlation with a T cell module score derived from matched bulk RNA-seq.

TCRdb re-derived calls from the 5' RACE reads in MiXCR, one entry per CDR3 protein. The data show fewer than 20,000 distinct CDR3 sequences, 5.8% seen once. This sample's time point: sample taken at primary tumor resection. Sequencing was performed on whole RNA extracted from tumor and nontumor lung tissue, or from frozen PBMC, and the material was left unsorted. Study findings and constraints: Expanded alpha and beta TCR counts within tumors tracked tumor mutation counts. Alpha chains reached an estimated coverage of approximately 7% of tumor T cells, and beta chains roughly 13%.

By its share, this clonotype is medium-sized. Its matching antigen is unknown. This beta chain represents an off-target read in a library built for alpha chains; its size is of limited meaning. The source is a female donor with early-stage non-small cell lung cancer. Material: lung tumor tissue, obtained at surgery.

The CDR3 sequence: CASSVADTQYF. Here the CDR3 DNA reads TGTGCCAGCAGTGTGGCGGATACGCAGTATTTT. The genes are TRBV6-1 and TRBJ2-3, with no clear D. The V end was cut by 4 bases, the J end by 6 bases, with 5 bases between. The CDR3 contains 11 residues. The V gene's germline CDR1 is MNHNS and CDR2 SASEGT.